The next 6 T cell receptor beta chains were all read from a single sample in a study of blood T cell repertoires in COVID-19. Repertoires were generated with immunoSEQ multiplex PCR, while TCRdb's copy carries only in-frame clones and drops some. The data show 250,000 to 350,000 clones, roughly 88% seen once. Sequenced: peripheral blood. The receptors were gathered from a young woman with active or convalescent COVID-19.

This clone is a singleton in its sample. CDR3 in amino acids: CASSPDQGGEQPQHF. The CDR3 region has the DNA TGTGCCAGCAGCCCTGACCAGGGCGGGGAACAGCCCCAGCATTTT. V and J are TRBV7-2 and TRBJ1-5, with a tentative D call TRBD1 (5 bases). Germline loops: CDR1 SGHTA, CDR2 FQGNSA. The CDR3 is 15 residues long. Trimming pared 5 bases from V and 7 bases from J, leaving 18 bases between.

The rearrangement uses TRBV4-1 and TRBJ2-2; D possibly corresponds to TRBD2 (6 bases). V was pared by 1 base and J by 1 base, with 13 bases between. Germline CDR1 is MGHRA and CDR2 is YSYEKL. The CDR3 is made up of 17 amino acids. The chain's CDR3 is CASSQVGRGRNTGELFF. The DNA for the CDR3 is TGCGCCAGCAGCCAAGTCGGGCGGGGACGGAACACCGGGGAGCTGTTTTTT.

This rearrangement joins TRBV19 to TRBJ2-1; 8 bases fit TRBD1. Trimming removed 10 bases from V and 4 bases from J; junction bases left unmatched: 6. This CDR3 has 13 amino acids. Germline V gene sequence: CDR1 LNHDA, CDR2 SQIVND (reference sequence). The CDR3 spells CATAGQGYNEQFF. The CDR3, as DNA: TGTGCCACCGCAGGACAGGGTTACAATGAGCAGTTCTTC.

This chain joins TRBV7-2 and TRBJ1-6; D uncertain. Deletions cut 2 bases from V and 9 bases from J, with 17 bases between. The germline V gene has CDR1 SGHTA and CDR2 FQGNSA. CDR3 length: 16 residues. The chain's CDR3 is CASSLIGSQEVSPLHF. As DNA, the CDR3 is TGTGCCAGCAGCTTAATTGGTAGCCAGGAGGTTTCACCCCTCCACTTT.

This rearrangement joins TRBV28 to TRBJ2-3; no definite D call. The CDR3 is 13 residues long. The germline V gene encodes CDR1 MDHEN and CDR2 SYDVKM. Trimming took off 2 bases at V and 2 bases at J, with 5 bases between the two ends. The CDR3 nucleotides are TGTGCCAGCAGTTTAACTAACACAGATACGCAGTATTTT. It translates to CASSLTNTDTQYF.

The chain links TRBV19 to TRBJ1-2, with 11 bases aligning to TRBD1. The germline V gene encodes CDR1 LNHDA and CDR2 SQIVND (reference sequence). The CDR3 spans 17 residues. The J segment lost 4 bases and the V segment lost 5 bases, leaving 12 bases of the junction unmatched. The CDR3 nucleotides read TGTGCCAGTAGTCTTGGACAGGGGGCTTTTCAGGGCTATGGCTACACCTTC. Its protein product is CASSLGQGAFQGYGYTF.